This is a list of T cell receptor beta chains from one sample in a study of identical twins. TCRdb used MiXCR to reprocess the 5' RACE reads, holding one entry per CDR3 protein. Counted here are 420,000 or so distinct CDR3 sequences, roughly 20% occurring once; the ten biggest clones make up around 12%. The material sequenced was naive T cells sorted from blood. The receptors derive from a man aged 50 to 59 in good health. CDR3s include the opening cysteine and the closing phenylalanine or tryptophan. Fields, in order: J gene, clone size, D gene, V gene, CDR3 DNA, CDR3 protein. A D gene is named only where the DNA matches it firmly. Clone size is given for some rows only: seen once, a few or many times, or a class if the clone is expanded.

>TRBJ1-2|NA|NA|TRBV12-3/TRBV12-4
TGTGCCAGCAGCCTGGGGCCCTACTCGAAATATGGCTACACCTTC
CASSLGPYSKYGYTF
>TRBJ2-7|few|TRBD2|TRBV5-1
TGCGCCAGCAGCTTTAGCGGGAGGCCCTTAGAGGAGCAGTACTTC
CASSFSGRPLEEQYF
>TRBJ1-4|many|NA|TRBV20-1
TGCAGTGCTAGTTTCAGGAAAAATGAAAAACTGTTTTTT
CSASFRKNEKLFF
>TRBJ2-5|few|NA|TRBV28
TGTGCCAGCAGGAAGGGGACCGAACAAGAGACCCAGTACTTC
CASRKGTEQETQYF
>TRBJ1-1|few|NA|TRBV12-3/TRBV12-4
TGTGCCAGCAGTTTAGCCGGGCCCCCGGCATGGACCGAAGCTTTCTTT
CASSLAGPPAWTEAFF
>TRBJ2-7|NA|TRBD1|TRBV6-2/TRBV6-3
TGTGCCAGCAGCTCCGGACAGGGTTTTATCCTAGCTGATAACGAGCAGTACTTC
CASSSGQGFILADNEQYF
>TRBJ2-3|many|TRBD2|TRBV5-1
TGCGCCAGCAGCTTGGTGGGTAGCGGGGGGCCCACAGATACGCAGTATTTT
CASSLVGSGGPTDTQYF
>TRBJ1-5|few|NA|TRBV4-2
TGTGCCAGCAGCCGCGACAGATCTAGCAATCAGCCCCAGCATTTT
CASSRDRSSNQPQHF
>TRBJ2-7|NA|TRBD1|TRBV7-2
TGTGCCAGCAGCAGGGACAGGGGGCGCGAAGAGCAGTACTTC
CASSRDRGREEQYF
>TRBJ2-5|NA|TRBD1|TRBV5-1
TGCGCCAGCAGCTTGGAAAGTTTCTCCGGGACAGGGGGCTTGGAGACCCAGTACTTC
CASSLESFSGTGGLETQYF
>TRBJ2-5|few|NA|TRBV9
TGTGCCAGCAGCGTAGCACCAACCGGGAACCAAGAGACCCAGTACTTC
CASSVAPTGNQETQYF
>TRBJ1-1|many|NA|TRBV9
TGTGCCAGCAGCGAGGTTAGGACTGAAGCTTTCTTT
CASSEVRTEAFF
>TRBJ2-1|NA|NA|TRBV6-2/TRBV6-3
TGTGCCAGCAGCTGGACTAATTTCAATGAGCAGTTCTTC
CASSWTNFNEQFF
>TRBJ2-4|few|NA|TRBV20-1
TGCAGTGCTCCACTCACGATAACGGCCAAAAACATTCAGTACTTC
CSAPLTITAKNIQYF
>TRBJ2-7|NA|NA|TRBV9
TGTGCCAGCAGCCCAAACCAACACGAGCAGTACTTC
CASSPNQHEQYF
>TRBJ2-2|NA|NA|TRBV7-2
TGTGCCAGCAGCTTAGTAATCGACACCGGGGAGCTGTTTTTT
CASSLVIDTGELFF
>TRBJ2-1|many|TRBD1|TRBV19
TGTGCCAGTAGTCGTGACAGGGAAAATGAGCAGTTCTTC
CASSRDRENEQFF
>TRBJ2-1|NA|TRBD2|TRBV7-9
TGTGCCAGCGGGGGACTAGCGGGGGGGATGCACAATGAGCAGTTCTTC
CASGGLAGGMHNEQFF
>TRBJ1-1|many|NA|TRBV27
TGTGCCAGCAGTAGACAGAGTAGTGTCCGCTTGAACACTGAAGCTTTCTTT
CASSRQSSVRLNTEAFF
>TRBJ1-5|many|NA|TRBV20-1
TGCAGTGCCCGGGAATGGCGGGATCGGCAGCCCCAGCATTTT
CSAREWRDRQPQHF
>TRBJ2-7|many|NA|TRBV27
TGTGCCAGCAGTTTGGCCGGGACTCTTCTTTCCTACGAGCAGTACTTC
CASSLAGTLLSYEQYF
>TRBJ2-1|NA|TRBD2|TRBV7-6
TGTGCCAGCAGCTTAACACGCAGCGGGAGAAGCAATGAGCAGTTCTTC
CASSLTRSGRSNEQFF
>TRBJ2-7|many|NA|TRBV20-1
TGCAGTGCTTGGAGACAGGCGGGATCCTACGAGCAGTACTTC
CSAWRQAGSYEQYF
>TRBJ1-3|few|TRBD1|TRBV5-1
TGCGCCAGCAGCTTTGAAGCCGGGACAGGGGCTGGAAACACCATATATTTT
CASSFEAGTGAGNTIYF
>TRBJ1-4|NA|NA|TRBV15
TGTGCCACCAGCAGAGATAGCGGGTTACTGTTTTTT
CATSRDSGLLFF
>TRBJ2-2|NA|NA|TRBV23-1
TGCGCCAGCAGGACCGGGCGAACGAACACCGGGGAGCTGTTTTTT
CASRTGRTNTGELFF
>TRBJ2-3|many|NA|TRBV20-1
TGCAGTGCTATTTATAGCACAGATACGCAGTATTTT
CSAIYSTDTQYF
>TRBJ2-7|NA|TRBD2|TRBV20-1
TGCAGTGCTAGACTCGCAGCGGGACTATTTTACGAGCAGTACTTC
CSARLAAGLFYEQYF
>TRBJ2-1|few|TRBD1|TRBV12-3/TRBV12-4
TGTGCCAGCACCAGCGGGACAGGGTACAATGAGCAGTTCTTC
CASTSGTGYNEQFF
>TRBJ1-2|many|TRBD1|TRBV5-6
TGTGCCAGCAGCCCCTGGGACAGGCGGAAGGGCTACACCTTC
CASSPWDRRKGYTF
>TRBJ1-1|NA|TRBD1|TRBV6-1
TGTGCCAGCAGTGCAATACCGCCGGGACAGGGGGCTGAAGCTTTCTTT
CASSAIPPGQGAEAFF
>TRBJ2-7|many|NA|TRBV27
TGTGCCAGCAGTTTTGGGCAGAGCTACGAGCAGTACTTC
CASSFGQSYEQYF
>TRBJ2-1|many|TRBD2|TRBV12-3/TRBV12-4
TGTGCCAGCAGTTCCGGGGCGGGGGGGCTCGACAATGAGCAGTTCTTC
CASSSGAGGLDNEQFF
>TRBJ2-3|NA|TRBD1|TRBV5-1
TGCGCCAGCAGCTCCCTCCAGGGGGTCACAGATACGCAGTATTTT
CASSSLQGVTDTQYF
>TRBJ2-7|few|NA|TRBV28
TGTGCCAGCAGTTCCCGCGGGGCCAGCCCCTACGAGCAGTACTTC
CASSSRGASPYEQYF
>TRBJ2-1|NA|NA|TRBV7-3
TGTGCCAGCAGCATGGGCCGTAACAATGAGCAGTTCTTC
CASSMGRNNEQFF
>TRBJ2-5|once|TRBD1|TRBV3-1
TGTGCCAGCAGCGCCGGGACAGGGGAGTTCCAAGAGACCCAGTACTTC
CASSAGTGEFQETQYF
>TRBJ2-3|few|NA|TRBV20-1
TGCAGTGCCCCTCATGGGGATACGCAGTATTTT
CSAPHGDTQYF
>TRBJ2-1|few|NA|TRBV19
TGTGCCAGTAGCCCCATGGTCTCCTACAATGAGCAGTTCTTC
CASSPMVSYNEQFF
>TRBJ2-1|NA|NA|TRBV11-2
TGTGCCAGCAGCCTCGACCCATACAATGAGCAGTTCTTC
CASSLDPYNEQFF
>TRBJ2-1|many|TRBD2|TRBV20-1
TGCAGTGCTACGACTAGCGGGGGGGCGACCCGGTACAATGAGCAGTTCTTC
CSATTSGGATRYNEQFF
>TRBJ2-3|many|TRBD2|TRBV20-1
TGCAGTGCTAGAGGGCTAGCGGGGAGCCGGGGCACAGATACGCAGTATTTT
CSARGLAGSRGTDTQYF
>TRBJ1-5|NA|NA|TRBV19
TGTGCCAGTAGTGGCCGGGACGGCGGTCAGCCCCAGCATTTT
CASSGRDGGQPQHF
>TRBJ2-5|many|NA|TRBV4-2
TGTGCCAGCAGCCAAGTCGGCCATTCAGAAGAGACCCAGTACTTC
CASSQVGHSEETQYF
>TRBJ2-7|few|NA|TRBV20-1
TGCAGTGCTAGTTTTGTTGGAGGGCTCTACGAGCAGTACTTC
CSASFVGGLYEQYF
>TRBJ1-4|many|NA|TRBV12-3/TRBV12-4
TGTGCCAGCAGCCCGGTCCAGGGAGTAGCTAATGAAAAACTGTTTTTT
CASSPVQGVANEKLFF
>TRBJ2-1|NA|NA|TRBV6-4
TGTGCCAGCAGTGACCATCGTGAGCAGTTCTTC
CASSDHREQFF